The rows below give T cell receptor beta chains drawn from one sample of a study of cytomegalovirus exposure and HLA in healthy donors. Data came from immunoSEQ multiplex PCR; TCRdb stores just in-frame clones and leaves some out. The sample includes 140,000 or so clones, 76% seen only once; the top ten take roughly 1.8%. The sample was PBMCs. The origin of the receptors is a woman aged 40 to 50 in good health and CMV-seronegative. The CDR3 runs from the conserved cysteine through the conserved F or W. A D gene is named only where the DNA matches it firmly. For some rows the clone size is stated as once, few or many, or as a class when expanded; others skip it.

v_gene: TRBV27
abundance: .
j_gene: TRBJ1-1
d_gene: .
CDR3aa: CASSFGALSIEAFF
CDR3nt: TGTGCCAGCAGTTTTGGAGCCCTAAGCATTGAAGCTTTCTTT

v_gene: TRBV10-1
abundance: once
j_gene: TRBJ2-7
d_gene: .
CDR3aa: CASSESDSPYEQYF
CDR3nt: TGCGCCAGCAGTGAGTCGGACAGCCCCTACGAGCAGTACTTC

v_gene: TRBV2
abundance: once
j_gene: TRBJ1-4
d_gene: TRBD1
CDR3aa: CASRVRGLFTIATNEKLFF
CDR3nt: TGTGCCAGCAGAGTCAGGGGGCTTTTCACTATTGCAACTAATGAAAAACTGTTTTTT

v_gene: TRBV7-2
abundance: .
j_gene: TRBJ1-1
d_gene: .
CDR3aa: CASSSLRNTEAFF
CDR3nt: TGTGCCAGCAGCTCCCTAAGAAACACTGAAGCTTTCTTT

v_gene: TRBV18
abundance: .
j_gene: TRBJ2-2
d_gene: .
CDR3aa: CASSREGELFF
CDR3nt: TGTGCCAGCTCCCGCGAAGGGGAGCTGTTTTTT

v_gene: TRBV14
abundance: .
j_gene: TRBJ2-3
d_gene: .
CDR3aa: CASSLPGLGGQYF
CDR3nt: TGTGCCAGCAGCCTCCCGGGACTCGGTGGGCAGTATTTT

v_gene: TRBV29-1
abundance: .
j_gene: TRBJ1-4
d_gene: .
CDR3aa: CSVEGGLSNEKLFF
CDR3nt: TGCAGCGTTGAAGGGGGACTCAGCAATGAAAAACTGTTTTTT

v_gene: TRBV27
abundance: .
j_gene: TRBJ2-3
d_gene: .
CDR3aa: CASSPLISGGTDTQYF
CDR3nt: TGTGCCAGCAGTCCCCTCATCTCCGGTGGCACAGATACGCAGTATTTT

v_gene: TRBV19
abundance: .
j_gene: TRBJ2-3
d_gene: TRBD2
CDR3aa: CASSILQRGGSKYF
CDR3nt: TGTGCCAGTAGTATATTACAGCGGGGGGGCTCCAAGTATTTT

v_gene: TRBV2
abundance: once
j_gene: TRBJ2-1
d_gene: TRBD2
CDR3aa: CASIPDSLAGVGEQFF
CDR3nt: TGTGCCAGCATTCCTGACTCTCTAGCGGGAGTGGGGGAGCAGTTCTTC

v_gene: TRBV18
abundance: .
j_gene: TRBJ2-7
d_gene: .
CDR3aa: CASLEMNRSPYEQYF
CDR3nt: TGTGCCAGCTTAGAAATGAACAGGTCCCCCTACGAGCAGTACTTC

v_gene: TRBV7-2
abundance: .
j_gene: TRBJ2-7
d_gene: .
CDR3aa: CASSLMAGRQSYEQYF
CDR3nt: TGTGCCAGCAGCTTAATGGCGGGACGCCAATCCTACGAGCAGTACTTC

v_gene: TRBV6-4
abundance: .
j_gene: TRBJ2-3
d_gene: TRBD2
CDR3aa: CASRTGLAPTDTQYF
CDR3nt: TGTGCCAGCCGAACCGGACTAGCCCCCACAGATACGCAGTATTTT

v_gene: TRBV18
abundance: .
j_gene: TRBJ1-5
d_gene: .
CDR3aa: CASSPRRDGDQPQHF
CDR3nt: TGTGCCAGCTCACCAAGGAGGGACGGTGATCAGCCCCAGCATTTT

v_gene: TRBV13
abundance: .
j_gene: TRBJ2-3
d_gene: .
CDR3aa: CASSLDGRVRGTQYF
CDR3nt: TGTGCCAGCAGCTTAGATGGCAGAGTAAGGGGTACGCAGTATTTT

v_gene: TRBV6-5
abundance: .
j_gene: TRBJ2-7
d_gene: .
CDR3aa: CASTSRTGSYEQYF
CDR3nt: TGTGCCAGCACCTCCCGGACTGGCTCCTACGAGCAGTACTTC

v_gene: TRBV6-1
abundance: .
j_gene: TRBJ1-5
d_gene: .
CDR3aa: CASSEAPRQGKQPQHF
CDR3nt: TGTGCCAGCAGTGAAGCGCCGCGGCAGGGGAAACAGCCCCAGCATTTT

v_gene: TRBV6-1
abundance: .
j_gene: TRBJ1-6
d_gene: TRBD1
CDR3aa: CASTPGQYNSPLHF
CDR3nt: TGTGCCAGCACCCCGGGACAGTATAATTCACCCCTCCACTTT

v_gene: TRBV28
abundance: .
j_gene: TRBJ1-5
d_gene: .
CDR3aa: CASTPEQGLPQHF
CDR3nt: TGTGCCAGCACCCCAGAGCAGGGTTTGCCCCAGCATTTT

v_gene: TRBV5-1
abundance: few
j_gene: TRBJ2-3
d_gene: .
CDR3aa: CASSLRESPDTQYF
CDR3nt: TGCGCCAGCAGCTTACGGGAGAGCCCAGATACGCAGTATTTT

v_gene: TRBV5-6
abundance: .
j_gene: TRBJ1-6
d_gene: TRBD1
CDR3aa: CASSGDRILNSPLHF
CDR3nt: TGTGCCAGCAGCGGGGACAGGATCCTAAATTCACCCCTCCACTTT

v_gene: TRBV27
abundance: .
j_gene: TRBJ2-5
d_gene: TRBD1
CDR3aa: CASSLDREYGEQYF
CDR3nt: TGTGCCAGCAGCTTGGACAGGGAATATGGGGAGCAGTACTTC

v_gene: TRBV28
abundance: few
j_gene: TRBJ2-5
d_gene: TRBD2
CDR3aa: CASRPGLAGRGRVQYF
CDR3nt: TGTGCCAGCAGACCGGGACTAGCGGGGAGAGGGAGGGTCCAGTACTTC

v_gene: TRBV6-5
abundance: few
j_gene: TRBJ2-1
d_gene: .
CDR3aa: CASTLGGEQFF
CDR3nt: TGTGCCAGCACCCTCGGGGGTGAGCAGTTCTTC

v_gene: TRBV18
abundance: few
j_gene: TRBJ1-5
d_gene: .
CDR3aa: CASSPQGGAHSNQPQHF
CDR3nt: TGTGCCAGCTCACCTCAGGGAGGGGCGCATAGCAATCAGCCCCAGCATTTT

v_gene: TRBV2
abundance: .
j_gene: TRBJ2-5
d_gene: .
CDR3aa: CASSVRRQETQYF
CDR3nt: TGTGCCAGCAGTGTACGCAGACAAGAGACCCAGTACTTC

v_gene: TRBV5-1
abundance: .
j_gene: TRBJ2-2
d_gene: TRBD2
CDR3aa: CASSSRLAGGNTGELFF
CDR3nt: TGCGCCAGCAGCTCCAGACTAGCGGGGGGGAACACCGGGGAGCTGTTTTTT

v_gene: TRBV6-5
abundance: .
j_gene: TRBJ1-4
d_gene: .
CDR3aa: CASSPAPIDNEKLFF
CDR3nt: TGTGCCAGCAGCCCCGCCCCGATAGATAATGAAAAACTGTTTTTT

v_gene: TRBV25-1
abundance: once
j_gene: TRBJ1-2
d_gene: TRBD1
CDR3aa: CASSERGGQGYGYAF
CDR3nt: TGTGCCAGCAGTGAGAGAGGGGGACAGGGATATGGCTACGCCTTC

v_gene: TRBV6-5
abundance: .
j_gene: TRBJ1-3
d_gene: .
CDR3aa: CASSRTASGNTIYF
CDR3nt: TGTGCCAGCAGCCGTACAGCATCTGGAAACACCATATATTTT

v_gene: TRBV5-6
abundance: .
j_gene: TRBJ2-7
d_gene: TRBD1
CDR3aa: CASSQQGSYEQYF
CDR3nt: TGTGCCAGCAGCCAACAGGGGAGCTACGAGCAGTACTTC

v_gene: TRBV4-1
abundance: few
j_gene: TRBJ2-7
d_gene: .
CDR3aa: CASSQAAGTLIYEQYF
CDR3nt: TGCGCCAGCAGCCAAGCGGCAGGGACTTTGATCTACGAACAGTACTTC

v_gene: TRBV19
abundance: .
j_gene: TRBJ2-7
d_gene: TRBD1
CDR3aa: CASRDPGTGSYEQYF
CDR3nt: TGTGCCAGTAGGGACCCCGGGACAGGGTCCTACGAGCAGTACTTC

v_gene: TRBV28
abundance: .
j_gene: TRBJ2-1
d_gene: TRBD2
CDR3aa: CASGLGYNEQFF
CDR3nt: TGTGCCAGCGGACTAGGGTACAATGAGCAGTTCTTC

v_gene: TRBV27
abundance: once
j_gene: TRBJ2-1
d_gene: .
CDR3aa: CASSLLASNEQFF
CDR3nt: TGTGCCAGCAGTTTATTAGCCTCCAATGAGCAGTTCTTC

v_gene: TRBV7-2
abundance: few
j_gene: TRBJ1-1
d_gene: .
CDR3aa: CASSLGRLEESGTEAFF
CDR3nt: TGTGCCAGCAGCTTAGGTCGTCTAGAGGAGTCCGGCACTGAAGCTTTCTTT

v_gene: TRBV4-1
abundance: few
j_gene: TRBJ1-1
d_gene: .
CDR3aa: CASSQDLRTSNTEAFF
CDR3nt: TGCGCCAGCAGCCAAGATTTAAGGACTTCGAACACTGAAGCTTTCTTT

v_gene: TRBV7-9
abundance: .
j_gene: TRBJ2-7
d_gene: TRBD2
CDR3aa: CASSLALSGGRGYEQYF
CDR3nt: TGTGCCAGCAGCTTAGCCCTTTCTGGCGGGAGGGGCTACGAGCAGTACTTC